The T cell receptor (beta chain) under discussion was sequenced for a study of blood T cell repertoires in COVID-19. Study-wide context: Collection of acute and convalescent COVID-19 samples took place in the United States, Italy and Spain. T cells, B-cell-depleted T cells, or PBMCs supplied cDNA or gDNA.

As handled by the study authors: Quantification of nucleated cells was approximated via reference gene primer amplification. Profiling relied on immunoSEQ multiplex PCR, and the TCRdb table lists in-frame clones only, not all of them. The DNA gave D and trimming, while V, J and clone size come from that table. The sample holds about 150,000 clones, approximately 86% seen once. The sequence was obtained from a middle-aged woman with active or convalescent COVID-19. Material: peripheral blood.

The CDR3 sequence: CASSFAGNYGYTF. The DNA of the CDR3 is TGTGCCAGCAGTTTTGCAGGGAACTATGGCTACACCTTC. The chain combines TRBV28 with TRBJ1-2, with D perhaps TRBD1 (5 bases). The CDR3 runs to 13 residues. The V gene's germline CDR1 is MDHEN and CDR2 SYDVKM. V lost 3 bases and J lost 2, with 7 bases in between.